The 29 T cell receptor beta chains presented below share a single source sample, sequenced in a study of cytotoxic CD8 clonotypes in ibrutinib-treated CLL. Only in-frame clones appear in the TCRdb table, and some are missing; sequencing was by immunoSEQ multiplex PCR. The table includes approximately 100,000 clones, around four fifths detected once. The sequenced sample was PBMCs, obtained after 12 months of ibrutinib treatment. These receptors all come from a human donor with chronic lymphocytic leukemia.

The rearrangement links TRBV11-3 to TRBJ2-3; TRBD2 matches at 11 bases. The CDR3 runs 16 residues. The V and J ends lost 3 bases and 0 bases, in that order; junction bases with no gene match: 2. Germline values: CDR1 SGHNT, CDR2 YENEEA. The CDR3 loop reads CASSLASGGSTDTQYF. Here the CDR3 DNA reads TGTGCCAGCAGCTTGGCTAGCGGGGGGAGCACAGATACGCAGTATTTT.

The genes are TRBV7-9 and TRBJ2-2; TRBD2 matches 7 bases. Germline trimming cut 5 bases from V and 8 bases from J; bases unmatched to any gene: 14. This CDR3 contains 16 residues. Germline V gives CDR1 SEHNR, CDR2 FQNEAQ (reference sequence). DNA for the CDR3: TGTGCCAGCAGCCGACAAATCCTGAGGGAGGGTGGGGAGCTGTTTTTT. Encoded protein: CASSRQILREGGELFF. Full variable domain (missing parts from reference TRBV7-9 and TRBJ2-2): DTGVSQNPRHKITKRGQNVTFRCDPISEHNRLYWYRQTLGQGPEFLTYFQNEAQLEKSRLLSDRFSAERPKGSFSTLEIQRTEQGDSAMYLCASSRQILREGGELFFGEGSRLTVL.

The J gene is TRBJ1-1, the V gene TRBV2, with D unclear. Trimming took 2 bases from V and 7 from J, leaving 11 bases between them. Germline V lookup: CDR1 SNHLY, CDR2 FYNNEI. The CDR3 runs to 13 residues. CDR3 sequence (DNA): TGTGCCAGCAGTGAATTGTCCTCGAGTGAAGCTTTCTTT. Translating gives CASSELSSSEAFF.

This clone was found many times. V and J are TRBV30 and TRBJ1-6; TRBD1 agrees at 10 bases. The CDR3 sequence is 14 residues long. The germline CDR1 and CDR2 sequences are GTSNPN and SVGIG (reference sequence). V gave up 3 bases and J gave up 7 bases; unmatched junction bases: 3. The CDR3 coding sequence is TGTGCCTGGAGGGACAGGGGGAGGAATTCACCCCTCCACTTT. Protein product: CAWRDRGRNSPLHF.

The chain couples TRBV15 to TRBJ2-2; 7 positions match TRBD1. Germline assignment: CDR1 LNHNV and CDR2 YYDKDF (reference sequence). CDR3 length: 12 residues. J lost 10 bases, V lost 9 bases, and 8 bases had no gene match. CDR3 sequence: CATKTGDQELFF. CDR3 bases: TGTGCCACTAAAACAGGGGACCAGGAGCTGTTTTTT.

CDR3 nucleotide sequence: TGTGCCAGCAGCTTAACGGGGTCGGGTGGGACTGAAGCTTTCTTT. Protein product: CASSLTGSGGTEAFF. The V call is TRBV7-2, the J call TRBJ1-1; D unresolved. The CDR3 totals 15 residues. Trimming left V 2 bases short and J 5 bases short, with 15 bases between. Germline V gives CDR1 SGHTA, CDR2 FQGNSA.

The V call is TRBV4-3, the J call TRBJ2-7; D may be TRBD2 (6 bases). The CDR3 has 15 amino acids. Germline loops: CDR1 LGHNA, CDR2 YSLEER. With 4 bases removed from V and 2 bases from J, the gap between germline ends came to 15 bases. This CDR3 reads CASSPRVGGTYEQYF. DNA for the CDR3: TGCGCCAGCAGCCCCCGGGTGGGAGGAACCTACGAGCAGTACTTC.

The chain is built from TRBV5-1 and TRBJ1-1; D gene unclear. Trimming removed 4 bases from V and 11 bases from J, with 15 bases in between. From germline, CDR1 is SGHRS and CDR2 YFSETQ. The CDR3 is 12 amino acids. CDR3 amino acids: CASSPPTGYAFF. CDR3 bases: TGCGCCAGCAGCCCGCCGACGGGGTACGCTTTCTTT.

This chain links TRBV30 with TRBJ2-5, with D unresolved. Trimming stripped 2 bases from V and 0 bases from J, with 16 bases between. In germline, CDR1 is GTSNPN, CDR2 SVGIG (reference sequence). The CDR3 sequence is 16 residues long. The CDR3 DNA reads TGTGCCTGGAGTCCGGGCCAGCTACAGTACCAAGAGACCCAGTACTTC. Amino acids: CAWSPGQLQYQETQYF. The full variable domain, rest sourced from reference TRBV30 and TRBJ2-5, is SQTIHQWPATLVQPVGSPLSLECTVEGTSNPNLYWYRQAAGRGLQLLFYSVGIGQISSEVPQNLSASRPQDRQFILSSKKLLLSDSGFYLCAWSPGQLQYQETQYFGPGTRLLVL.

This chain connects TRBV9 to TRBJ2-7; D perhaps matches TRBD2 (5 bases). The CDR3 sequence is 15 residues long. Trimming cost V 1 base and J 5 bases, with 16 bases left between them. Germline V gene sequence: CDR1 SGDLS, CDR2 YYNGEE. The CDR3 sequence: CASSVTTTSRDEQYF. The CDR3 DNA follows: TGTGCCAGCAGCGTAACGACTACGTCCCGGGACGAGCAGTACTTC.

V and J are TRBV7-8 and TRBJ2-7; TRBD2 matches 9 bases. J lost 1 base, V lost 5 bases, and 6 bases had no gene match. Germline V gene data show CDR1 as SGHVS and CDR2 as FQNEAQ. CDR3 length: 15 residues. The CDR3 DNA reads TGTGCCAGCAGCCCGACTAGCGGTGGTTCCTACGAGCAGTACTTC. Its translation: CASSPTSGGSYEQYF.

This rearrangement joins TRBV5-1 to TRBJ2-2, with D uncertain. The ends were cut back, 0 bases at V and 0 bases at J, with 6 bases in the middle. The CDR3 spans 15 residues. Germline lookup yields CDR1 SGHRS and CDR2 YFSETQ. In DNA form, the CDR3 reads TGCGCCAGCAGCTTGGACGGTACGAACACCGGGGAGCTGTTTTTT. It codes for CASSLDGTNTGELFF.

The rearrangement joins TRBV5-1 to TRBJ1-2; 8 bases are a match to TRBD1. V lost 1 base to trimming and J lost 6 bases; unmatched junction nucleotides: 8. This CDR3 region has 15 residues. CDR1 is SGHRS, CDR2 YFSETQ, per germline. The CDR3 DNA sequence: TGCGCCAGCAGCTTGAATCAGGGGGCTCTAAATGGCTACACCTTC. It specifies CASSLNQGALNGYTF.

The chain is built from TRBV7-2 and TRBJ2-2; TRBD1 matches at 8 bases. Per the germline V gene, CDR1 is SGHTA and CDR2 is FQGNSA. The CDR3 has 15 amino acids. The V and J ends lost 5 bases and 7 bases, in that order; junction bases with no gene match: 9. In DNA form, the CDR3 reads TGTGCCAGCAGCCGTGGGACCACAGGGGGCGGGGAGCTGTTTTTT. Translated, it gives CASSRGTTGGGELFF.

The gene calls are TRBV30 and TRBJ1-1, with D possibly matching TRBD1 (5 bases). The CDR3 has 15 amino acids. CDR1 is GTSNPN, CDR2 SVGIG, per germline (reference sequence). V lost 0 bases and J lost 1, with 12 bases in between. The CDR3 region is CAWSVKAGRNTEAFF. CDR3 nucleotides: TGTGCCTGGAGTGTTAAAGCGGGACGGAACACTGAAGCTTTCTTT.

The chain links TRBV15 to TRBJ2-2; D is uncertain. This CDR3 spans 12 amino acids. V was clipped by 1 base and J by 6 bases, with 3 bases between them. Germline CDR1 is LNHNV and CDR2 is YYDKDF (reference sequence). In DNA, the CDR3 is TGTGCCACCAGCAGAGTTCCCGGGGAGCTGTTTTTT. This gives the protein CATSRVPGELFF.

This clone appeared a few times. The chain joins TRBV25-1 to TRBJ1-6; D is unclear. The germline V and J ends were trimmed by 7 bases and 1 base, with 2 bases remaining between them. CDR1 MGHDK and CDR2 SYGVNS come from the germline V gene. This CDR3 comprises 12 residues. CDR3 nucleotide sequence: TGTGCCAGCATGTCCTATAATTCACCCCTCCACTTT. Encoded protein: CASMSYNSPLHF.

The chain recombines TRBV20-1 with TRBJ1-2; D call uncertain. Trimming shortened V by 5 bases and J by 8 bases, and 12 bases separated the two germline ends. From germline, CDR1 is DFQATT and CDR2 SNEGSKA (reference sequence). The CDR3 runs 11 residues. The CDR3 coding sequence is TGCAGTGCTTGGATGGCGGGGGGCTACACCTTC. Amino acids: CSAWMAGGYTF.

This clone came up once. The rearrangement uses TRBV11-2 and TRBJ2-7; D call uncertain. The CDR3 length is 13 residues. Germline V gene lookup returns CDR1 SGHAT and CDR2 FQNNGV. V dropped 3 bases and J dropped 3 bases, with 9 bases sitting between them. Here the CDR3 DNA reads TGTGCCAGCAGCTTGGGGAATCGCTACGAGCAGTACTTC. Its translation: CASSLGNRYEQYF.

This clone was detected once. CDR3 DNA: TGTGCCAGCAGCCCTGGGAGCCTGGCTAATGAAAAACTGTTTTTT. This gives the protein CASSPGSLANEKLFF. J is TRBJ1-4 and V is TRBV7-2; D is ambiguous. CDR1 and CDR2 (germline): SGHTA, FQGNSA. V lost 5 bases to trimming and J lost 3 bases, with 13 bases between them. CDR3 length equals 15 residues.

The genes are TRBV4-1 and TRBJ1-2; D is undetermined. Deletions cut 0 bases from V and 6 bases from J, with 5 bases between. CDR3 length: 12 amino acids. Looked up from germline, CDR1 is MGHRA and CDR2 is YSYEKL. CDR3 sequence (DNA): TGCGCCAGCAGCCAAGAATTCCATGGCTACACCTTC. Encoded protein: CASSQEFHGYTF.

The genes are TRBV6-6 and TRBJ2-7, with D perhaps matching TRBD2 (5 bases). Per the germline V gene, CDR1 is MNHNY and CDR2 is SVGAGI (reference sequence). This CDR3 contains 12 residues. Trimming stripped 2 bases from V and 5 bases from J, with 7 bases between. CDR3 in DNA: TGTGCCAGCAGTTACCGGGAAAACGAGCAGTACTTC. It yields the protein CASSYRENEQYF.

The chain joins TRBV5-8 to TRBJ1-2; TRBD1 aligns across 8 bases. Germline V gene lookup returns CDR1 SGHTS and CDR2 YDEGEE. The CDR3 is made up of 14 amino acids. The junction had 8 bases not matched to a gene; V was cut back by 6 bases and J by 4 bases. CDR3 DNA: TGTGCCAGCACCAGGGACAGGAGGGTCTATGGCTACACCTTC. Protein product: CASTRDRRVYGYTF.

V gene TRBV7-9 combines with J gene TRBJ1-1; D perhaps matches TRBD1 (6 bases). V was clipped by 5 bases and J by 8 bases, with 12 bases between them. CDR1 and CDR2 (germline): SEHNR, FQNEAQ (reference sequence). The CDR3 covers 12 residues. DNA for the CDR3: TGTGCCAGCAGCCCTTCGGGGGGCGAAGCTTTCTTT. Residues: CASSPSGGEAFF.

The V gene is TRBV29-1, the J gene TRBJ2-3; D perhaps matches TRBD2 (5 bases). Germline values: CDR1 SQVTM, CDR2 ANQGSEA. Trimming shortened V by 4 bases and J by 1 base, and 9 bases separated the two germline ends. The CDR3 has 13 amino acids. The CDR3 nucleotides are TGCAGCGTTGGTGGGAGTGGCACAGATACGCAGTATTTT. Protein sequence: CSVGGSGTDTQYF.

V gene TRBV30 combines with J gene TRBJ2-1, with a tentative D call TRBD2 (6 bases). CDR3 length: 13 residues. V shed 0 bases and J shed 8 bases, with 11 bases lying between them. Germline CDR1 GTSNPN, CDR2 SVGIG (reference sequence). CDR3 DNA sequence: TGTGCCTGGAGTGTACAGTGGGGGGATGAGCAGTTCTTC. Protein product: CAWSVQWGDEQFF.

This clone has more than one count but fewer than ten. The chain uses TRBV7-2 and TRBJ1-6; 7 bases align to TRBD1. V trimming: 5 bases; J trimming: 10 bases; junction bases outside the gene matches: 8. CDR1 and CDR2 from the germline V gene are SGHTA and FQGNSA. The length of the CDR3 is 14 residues. The CDR3 reads CASSQGQLSSPLHF. The CDR3, as DNA: TGTGCCAGCAGCCAGGGACAGTTAAGCTCACCCCTCCACTTT. Filled out from reference TRBV7-2 and TRBJ1-6, the complete variable domain reads GAGVSQSPSNKVTEKGKDVELRCDPISGHTALYWYRQSLGQGLEFLIYFQGNSAPDKSGLPSDRFSAERTGGSVSTLTIQRTQQEDSAVYLCASSQGQLSSPLHFGNGTRLTVT.

This chain links TRBV11-2 with TRBJ2-3, with a tentative D call TRBD1 (6 bases). The CDR3 is made up of 16 amino acids. Between the trimmed V and J ends, which lost 5 bases and 2 bases, there was a span of 17 bases. Germline values: CDR1 SGHAT, CDR2 FQNNGV. Written as DNA, the CDR3 is TGTGCCAGCAGCCACAAACTACAGGGCTACACAGATACGCAGTATTTT. Translated: CASSHKLQGYTDTQYF.

This rearrangement joins TRBV28 to TRBJ2-5; D uncertain. Looked up from germline, CDR1 is MDHEN and CDR2 is SYDVKM. V dropped 5 bases and J dropped 2 bases, with 12 bases sitting between them. This CDR3 contains 14 residues. The CDR3 protein is CASSELVAQETQYF. The CDR3 region has the DNA TGTGCCAGCAGTGAACTTGTGGCGCAAGAGACCCAGTACTTC.